These 17 T cell receptor beta chains were sequenced from one sample in a study of blood T cells in healthy people across ages. A sample-barcoded 5' primer and a J-beta primer mix were used in a second PCR of roughly 7 to 11 cycles. TCRdb used MiXCR to reprocess the 5' RACE reads, holding one entry per CDR3 protein. The sample carries around 850,000 distinct CDR3 sequences, roughly 40% recorded once. The sequenced material came from blood. Receptors originate from a man younger than 35 in good health.

This clonotype came up a few times. The chain is built from TRBV6-5 and TRBJ1-2; a weak D match, TRBD1 (6 bases). The germline gives CDR1 MNHEY, CDR2 SVGAGI. V was clipped by 5 bases and J by 5 bases, with 9 bases between them. The CDR3 is 12 residues long. CDR3 sequence reads: CASSGGQYGYTF. In nucleotides, the CDR3 is TGTGCCAGCAGTGGGGGCCAGTATGGCTACACCTTC.

The V call is TRBV12-3 or TRBV12-4, the J call TRBJ1-3; D is unclear. The CDR3 length is 12 residues. V lost 6 bases, J lost 4 bases, and 7 bases lay in between. Here the CDR3 reads CASSKVGNTIYF. The DNA of the CDR3 is TGTGCCAGCAGCAAAGTAGGAAACACCATATATTTT.

The chain carries TRBV14 and TRBJ2-2; D call uncertain. Germline CDR1 and CDR2: SGHDN and FVKESK. The CDR3 runs 14 residues. Deletions cut 4 bases from V and 9 bases from J, with 15 bases between. The CDR3 sequence: CASSLTRRRRELFF. Here the CDR3 DNA reads TGTGCCAGCAGCCTTACTCGCCGGCGAAGGGAGCTGTTTTTT.

As to this clonotype: Possible read error: a much larger clone is one base away. This rearrangement joins TRBV12-3 or TRBV12-4 to TRBJ1-2; D remains ambiguous. There are 12 residues in the CDR3. Here the CDR3 DNA reads TGTGCCAGCAGTTCAAGGGCTTATGACTACACCTTC. It yields the protein CASSSRAYDYTF.

In the case of this clonotype: Mismatch with germline at one junction end may stem from a read error. The chain couples TRBV28 to TRBJ2-5; D remains ambiguous. Germline V CDR1 and CDR2: MDHEN, SYDVKM. This CDR3 has 12 residues. CDR3 sequence: CASRAGQEIQYF. CDR3 DNA sequence: TGTGCCAGCCGGGCAGGCCAAGAGATCCAGTACTTC.

This clonotype was seen at least ten times. The chain links TRBV20-1 to TRBJ2-1; 13 nucleotides align to TRBD2. The V gene's germline CDR1 is DFQATT and CDR2 SNEGSKA (reference sequence). V gave up 4 bases and J gave up 9 bases; unmatched junction bases: 9. CDR3 length: 15 amino acids. CDR3 sequence: CSATAGTSGVGEQFF. In DNA form, the CDR3 reads TGCAGTGCTACAGCCGGGACTAGCGGGGTCGGTGAGCAGTTCTTC.

In regard to this clonotype: The CDR3 carries no conserved terminal phenylalanine or tryptophan, so it likely arises from a read error. The chain joins TRBV7-2 to TRBJ2-3; weak D call: TRBD2 (5 bases). V lost 1 base, J lost 0 bases, and 8 bases lay in between. Germline V gene lookup returns CDR1 SGHTA and CDR2 FQGNSA. CDR3 size: 15 residues. The CDR3 protein is CASSLGLASTDTQYL. The DNA for the CDR3 is TGTGCCAGCAGCTTAGGGCTAGCTAGCACAGATACGCAGTATCTT.

The chain has TRBV7-2 and TRBJ1-3, with 7 bases lining up with TRBD1. Trimming took 5 bases from V and 4 from J; bases not matched to a gene: 14. The CDR3 is made up of 17 amino acids. Germline CDR1 SGHTA, CDR2 FQGNSA. The CDR3 is CASSPAGGGEGGNTIYF. The CDR3, as DNA: TGTGCCAGCAGCCCCGCCGGAGGGGGCGAGGGGGGAAACACCATATATTTT. Using reference TRBV7-2 and TRBJ1-3 for the parts outside the CDR3, the full variable domain is GAGVSQSPSNKVTEKGKDVELRCDPISGHTALYWYRQSLGQGLEFLIYFQGNSAPDKSGLPSDRFSAERTGGSVSTLTIQRTQQEDSAVYLCASSPAGGGEGGNTIYFGEGSWLTVV.

The rearrangement uses TRBV12-3 or TRBV12-4 and TRBJ2-7, with 8 bases that match TRBD1. The CDR3 has 14 amino acids. Germline trimming cut 5 bases from V and 7 bases from J; bases unmatched to any gene: 10. The CDR3 sequence: CASSPGQAINEQYF. CDR3 sequence (DNA): TGTGCCAGCAGTCCGGGACAGGCTATCAATGAGCAGTACTTC.

The V call is TRBV7-2, the J call TRBJ2-5, with 7 bases that match TRBD1. Germline lookup yields CDR1 SGHTA and CDR2 FQGNSA. The trim removed 5 bases at V and 1 base at J, leaving 7 bases unmatched. There are 15 residues in the CDR3. The CDR3, as DNA: TGTGCCAGCAGCATATCTAGGGGGCTCCAAGAGACCCAGTACTTC. It is translated as CASSISRGLQETQYF.

Many counts were recorded for this clonotype. This sequence joins TRBV6-5 and TRBJ2-3; D is perhaps TRBD2 (5 bases). Per the germline V gene, CDR1 is MNHEY and CDR2 is SVGAGI. The CDR3 contains 18 residues. Trimming took off 0 bases at V and 0 bases at J, with 16 bases between the two ends. CDR3 sequence: CASSYSRAGRTSTDTQYF. DNA of the CDR3: TGTGCCAGCAGTTACTCGAGAGCTGGGCGGACTAGCACAGATACGCAGTATTTT.

This clonotype was seen only a few times. The V gene is TRBV2, the J gene TRBJ2-5; tentative D call: TRBD2 (5 bases). The CDR3 extends over 13 amino acids. Trimming removed 8 bases at V and 2 bases at J, with 12 bases between. Per the germline V gene, CDR1 is SNHLY and CDR2 is FYNNEI. DNA for the CDR3: TGTGCCAGCTCGGGGTTTAGTCAAGAGACCCAGTACTTC. Residues: CASSGFSQETQYF.

This clonotype occurred a few times. The gene calls are TRBV7-2 and TRBJ1-5, with TRBD1 as a possible D gene (5 bases). The V end lost 2 bases, the J end lost 7 bases, and 12 bases lay between the germline ends. CDR1 is SGHTA, CDR2 FQGNSA, per germline. This CDR3 has 14 amino acids. The CDR3 DNA is TGTGCCAGCAGCTTATTCGGTTCAGGGCAGCCCCAGCATTTT. Protein sequence: CASSLFGSGQPQHF.

This clonotype showed up many times. The CDR3 spells CASSQAPNRPSTDTQYF. The CDR3 DNA sequence: TGTGCCAGCAGCCAAGCCCCCAACAGACCTAGCACAGATACGCAGTATTTT. The chain joins TRBV4-2 to TRBJ2-3; D uncertain. V was cut by 1 base and J by 0 bases, with 14 bases left in between. Germline V CDR1 and CDR2: LGHNA, YNFKEQ. The CDR3 has 17 amino acids.

This clonotype showed up just a few times. This chain connects TRBV11-2 to TRBJ2-1; D assignment may be TRBD1 or TRBD2 (5 bases each). The CDR3 is 15 residues long. The germline gives CDR1 SGHAT, CDR2 FQNNGV. The germline V and J ends were trimmed by 0 bases and 1 base, with 7 bases remaining between them. CDR3 nucleotide sequence: TGTGCCAGCAGCTTAGATGAGGGGTCCTACAATGAGCAGTTCTTC. It translates to CASSLDEGSYNEQFF.

V and J are TRBV11-2 and TRBJ2-1, with TRBD1 matching 7 bases. Germline CDR1 and CDR2: SGHAT and FQNNGV. The V and J ends lost 5 bases and 2 bases, in that order; junction bases with no gene match: 9. This CDR3 has 16 residues. CDR3 residues: CASSPPTGKAYNEQFF. The DNA for the CDR3 is TGTGCCAGCAGCCCCCCGACAGGGAAAGCCTACAATGAGCAGTTCTTC.

This clonotype was counted a few times. The chain couples TRBV14 to TRBJ2-7, with TRBD1 matching 8 bases. The end of the DNA is better explained by TRBJ2-5, so the J call may be wrong. The CDR3 is made up of 16 amino acids. Per the germline V gene, CDR1 is SGHDN and CDR2 is FVKESK. This CDR3 is CASSQYRTGISETQYF. DNA of the CDR3: TGTGCCAGCAGCCAATACCGGACAGGGATATCGGAGACCCAGTACTTC.